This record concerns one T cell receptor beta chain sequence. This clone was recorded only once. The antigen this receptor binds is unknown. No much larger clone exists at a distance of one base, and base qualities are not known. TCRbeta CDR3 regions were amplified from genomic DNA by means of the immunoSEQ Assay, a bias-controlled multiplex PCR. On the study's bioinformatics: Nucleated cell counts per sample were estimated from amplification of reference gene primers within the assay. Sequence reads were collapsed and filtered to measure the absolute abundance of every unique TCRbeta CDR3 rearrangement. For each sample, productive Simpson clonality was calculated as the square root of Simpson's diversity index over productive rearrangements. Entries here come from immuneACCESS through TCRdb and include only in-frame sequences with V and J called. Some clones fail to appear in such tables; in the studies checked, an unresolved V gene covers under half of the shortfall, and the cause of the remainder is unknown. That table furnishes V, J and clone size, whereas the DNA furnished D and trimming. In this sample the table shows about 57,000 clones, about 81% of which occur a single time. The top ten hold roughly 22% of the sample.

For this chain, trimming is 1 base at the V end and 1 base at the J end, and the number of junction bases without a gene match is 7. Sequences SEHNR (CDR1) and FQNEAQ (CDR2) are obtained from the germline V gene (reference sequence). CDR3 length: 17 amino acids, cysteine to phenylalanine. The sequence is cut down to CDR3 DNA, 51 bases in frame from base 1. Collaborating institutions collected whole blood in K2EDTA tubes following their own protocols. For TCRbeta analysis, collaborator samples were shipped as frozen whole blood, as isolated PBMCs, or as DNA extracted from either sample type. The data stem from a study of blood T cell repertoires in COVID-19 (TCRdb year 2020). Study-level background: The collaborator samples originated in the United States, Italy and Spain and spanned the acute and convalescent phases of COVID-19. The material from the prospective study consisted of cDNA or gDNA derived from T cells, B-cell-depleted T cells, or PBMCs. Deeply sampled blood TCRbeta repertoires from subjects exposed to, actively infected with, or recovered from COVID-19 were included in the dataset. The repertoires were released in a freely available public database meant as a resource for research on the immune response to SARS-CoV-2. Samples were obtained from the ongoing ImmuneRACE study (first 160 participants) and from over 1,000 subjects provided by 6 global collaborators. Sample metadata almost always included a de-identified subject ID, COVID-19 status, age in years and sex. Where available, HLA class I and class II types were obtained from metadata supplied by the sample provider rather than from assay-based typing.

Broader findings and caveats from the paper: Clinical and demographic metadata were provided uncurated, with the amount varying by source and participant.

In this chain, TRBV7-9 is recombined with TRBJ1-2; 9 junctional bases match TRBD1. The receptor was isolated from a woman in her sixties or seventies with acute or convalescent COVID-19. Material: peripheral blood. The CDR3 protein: CASSLGEGQGFNYGYTF. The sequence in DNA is TGTGCCAGCAGCTTAGGAGAGGGACAGGGTTTTAACTATGGCTACACCTTC.